Listed below are T cell receptor beta chains from one sample, sequenced in a study of T cell repertoires in cytomegalovirus infection. Their antigens remain unidentified. MiXCR, run by TCRdb on the reads, gives a single entry per CDR3 protein. The data hold 380,000 or so distinct CDR3 sequences, with around a third observed a single time. Sequencing used cultured PBMCs, obtained from culture after CMV antigen stimulation. These receptors all stem from a human donor in good health (CMV status not recorded). Some clones in this sample may be carry-over from other donors' samples. Each CDR3 is given with its conserved first and last residue. Fields, in order: V gene, J gene, clone size, D gene, CDR3 protein, CDR3 DNA. D genes are given only for firm matches. Some rows mark clone size as missing; the rest say once, few, many or name a class of expanded clone.

v_gene: TRBV12-3/TRBV12-4
j_gene: TRBJ2-2
abundance: NA
d_gene: NA
CDR3aa: CASAAGGTYTGELFF
CDR3nt: TGTGCCAGCGCTGCGGGCGGGACTTACACCGGGGAGCTGTTTTTT

v_gene: TRBV7-9
j_gene: TRBJ2-3
abundance: NA
d_gene: NA
CDR3aa: CASGGDSDTQYF
CDR3nt: TGTGCCAGCGGAGGGGACTCGGATACGCAGTATTTT

v_gene: TRBV4-1
j_gene: TRBJ2-3
abundance: NA
d_gene: TRBD2
CDR3aa: CASSQDFMASGTTDTQYF
CDR3nt: TGCGCCAGCAGCCAAGATTTTATGGCTAGCGGGACAACAGATACGCAGTATTTT

v_gene: TRBV20-1
j_gene: TRBJ2-5
abundance: NA
d_gene: NA
CDR3aa: CSAPPQGGETQYF
CDR3nt: TGCAGTGCTCCCCCACAGGGGGGGGAGACCCAGTACTTC

v_gene: TRBV12-3/TRBV12-4
j_gene: TRBJ2-2
abundance: few
d_gene: TRBD2
CDR3aa: CASSLGLATTGELFF
CDR3nt: TGTGCCAGCAGTCTCGGACTAGCGACTACCGGGGAGCTGTTTTTT

v_gene: TRBV7-2
j_gene: TRBJ2-3
abundance: NA
d_gene: NA
CDR3aa: CASSPTTNRVGQYF
CDR3nt: TGTGCCAGCAGCCCCACTACAAACAGGGTTGGGCAGTATTTT

v_gene: TRBV6-6
j_gene: TRBJ2-3
abundance: few
d_gene: TRBD2
CDR3aa: CASSYSTASGSVTDTQYF
CDR3nt: TGTGCCAGCAGTTACTCGACTGCTAGCGGGAGTGTGACAGATACGCAGTATTTT

v_gene: TRBV7-2
j_gene: TRBJ1-1
abundance: many
d_gene: TRBD1
CDR3aa: CASSPRQGRVTEAFF
CDR3nt: TGTGCCAGCAGCCCGAGACAGGGGAGGGTCACTGAAGCTTTCTTT

v_gene: TRBV6-2/TRBV6-3
j_gene: TRBJ1-1
abundance: few
d_gene: NA
CDR3aa: CASGNRVHTEAFF
CDR3nt: TGTGCCAGCGGAAACAGGGTTCACACTGAAGCTTTCTTT

v_gene: TRBV5-6
j_gene: TRBJ2-7
abundance: NA
d_gene: TRBD2
CDR3aa: CASSLLVAGTGEQYF
CDR3nt: TGTGCCAGCAGCTTACTAGTAGCGGGCACGGGGGAGCAGTACTTC

v_gene: TRBV20-1
j_gene: TRBJ1-6
abundance: few
d_gene: TRBD1
CDR3aa: CSASRGGDYNSPLHF
CDR3nt: TGCAGTGCTAGTCGAGGGGGCGACTATAATTCACCCCTCCACTTT

v_gene: TRBV19
j_gene: TRBJ2-7
abundance: few
d_gene: TRBD2
CDR3aa: CASRPGREAYEQYF
CDR3nt: TGTGCCAGTAGACCCGGGCGGGAGGCCTACGAGCAGTACTTC

v_gene: TRBV12-3/TRBV12-4
j_gene: TRBJ2-3
abundance: NA
d_gene: TRBD2
CDR3aa: CAGSGGTDTQYF
CDR3nt: TGTGCCGGCTCGGGAGGGACAGATACGCAGTATTTT

v_gene: TRBV7-3
j_gene: TRBJ2-1
abundance: few
d_gene: TRBD2
CDR3aa: CASSSMGGRALNEQFF
CDR3nt: TGTGCCAGCAGCTCCATGGGCGGGAGGGCATTGAATGAGCAGTTCTTC

v_gene: TRBV7-2
j_gene: TRBJ2-3
abundance: NA
d_gene: NA
CDR3aa: CASSPGQVRTDTQYF
CDR3nt: TGTGCCAGCAGCCCCGGGCAAGTCCGCACAGATACGCAGTATTTT

v_gene: TRBV20-1
j_gene: TRBJ1-2
abundance: NA
d_gene: NA
CDR3aa: CSASPSGFGYTF
CDR3nt: TGCAGTGCTAGTCCTTCAGGGTTTGGCTACACCTTC

v_gene: TRBV4-3
j_gene: TRBJ2-7
abundance: NA
d_gene: NA
CDR3aa: CASSQGDGPFYEQYF
CDR3nt: TGCGCCAGCAGCCAAGGGGACGGACCTTTTTACGAGCAGTACTTC

v_gene: TRBV15
j_gene: TRBJ2-5
abundance: NA
d_gene: TRBD2
CDR3aa: CATSDGTSGDLQETQYF
CDR3nt: TGTGCCACCAGCGACGGGACTAGCGGGGACCTCCAAGAGACCCAGTACTTC

v_gene: TRBV7-6
j_gene: TRBJ1-4
abundance: many
d_gene: NA
CDR3aa: CASSLMTANEKLFF
CDR3nt: TGTGCCAGCAGCTTAATGACCGCTAATGAAAAACTGTTTTTT

v_gene: TRBV4-3
j_gene: TRBJ2-1
abundance: many
d_gene: NA
CDR3aa: CASSQDFLGHNEQFF
CDR3nt: TGCGCCAGCAGCCAAGATTTCCTAGGGCACAATGAACAGTTCTTC

v_gene: TRBV7-8
j_gene: TRBJ1-4
abundance: NA
d_gene: TRBD1
CDR3aa: CASSLASTGNEKLFF
CDR3nt: TGTGCCAGCAGCTTAGCATCGACAGGGAATGAAAAACTGTTTTTT

v_gene: TRBV12-5
j_gene: TRBJ2-1
abundance: many
d_gene: NA
CDR3aa: CASAIGSASYNEQFF
CDR3nt: TGTGCTAGTGCCATTGGGTCGGCCTCCTACAATGAGCAGTTCTTC

v_gene: TRBV19
j_gene: TRBJ2-7
abundance: few
d_gene: TRBD1
CDR3aa: CASRKRDRADYEQYF
CDR3nt: TGTGCCAGTAGAAAACGGGACAGGGCGGATTACGAGCAGTACTTC

v_gene: TRBV10-3
j_gene: TRBJ2-3
abundance: few
d_gene: NA
CDR3aa: CAIQETVGTDTQYF
CDR3nt: TGTGCCATCCAAGAGACCGTAGGCACAGATACGCAGTATTTT

v_gene: TRBV9
j_gene: TRBJ2-5
abundance: NA
d_gene: NA
CDR3aa: CASSVGTEQETQYF
CDR3nt: TGTGCCAGCAGCGTAGGAACGGAACAAGAGACCCAGTACTTC

v_gene: TRBV5-1
j_gene: TRBJ1-1
abundance: NA
d_gene: TRBD1
CDR3aa: CASSSGQGAFAEAFF
CDR3nt: TGCGCCAGCAGCTCAGGACAGGGGGCGTTCGCTGAAGCTTTCTTT

v_gene: TRBV12-3/TRBV12-4
j_gene: TRBJ2-7
abundance: NA
d_gene: NA
CDR3aa: CASRPGLDALEQYF
CDR3nt: TGTGCCAGCAGGCCGGGACTCGACGCCCTCGAGCAGTACTTC

v_gene: TRBV7-6
j_gene: TRBJ2-3
abundance: NA
d_gene: TRBD2
CDR3aa: CASSLPTTSGSTDTQYF
CDR3nt: TGTGCCAGCAGCTTACCAACAACTAGCGGTTCCACAGATACGCAGTATTTT

v_gene: TRBV7-6
j_gene: TRBJ2-5
abundance: NA
d_gene: NA
CDR3aa: CATSEGYAAQETQYF
CDR3nt: TGTGCCACCTCCGAGGGATACGCGGCCCAAGAGACCCAGTACTTC

v_gene: TRBV6-1
j_gene: TRBJ1-5
abundance: few
d_gene: TRBD1
CDR3aa: CASSRQGAVRQPQHF
CDR3nt: TGTGCCAGCAGTCGACAGGGCGCGGTTCGGCAGCCCCAGCATTTT

v_gene: TRBV7-8
j_gene: TRBJ1-5
abundance: few
d_gene: NA
CDR3aa: CASRLTEGVGGGQPQHF
CDR3nt: TGTGCCAGCAGGTTGACGGAAGGAGTAGGGGGAGGACAGCCCCAGCATTTT

v_gene: TRBV6-2/TRBV6-3
j_gene: TRBJ2-3
abundance: many
d_gene: TRBD1
CDR3aa: CASSSWDRALTDTQYF
CDR3nt: TGTGCCAGCAGTTCCTGGGACAGGGCGCTCACAGATACGCAGTATTTT

v_gene: TRBV24-1
j_gene: TRBJ1-6
abundance: NA
d_gene: NA
CDR3aa: CATSDSAGGSPLHF
CDR3nt: TGTGCCACCAGTGATTCGGCAGGAGGGTCACCCCTCCACTTT

v_gene: TRBV11-3
j_gene: TRBJ1-3
abundance: NA
d_gene: NA
CDR3aa: CASSGAGPTVNTIYF
CDR3nt: TGTGCCAGCAGTGGTGCAGGGCCAACTGTAAACACCATATATTTT

v_gene: TRBV7-2
j_gene: TRBJ1-6
abundance: medium-sized
d_gene: NA
CDR3aa: CASTADLGDSPLHF
CDR3nt: TGTGCCAGCACCGCGGACTTAGGGGATTCACCCCTCCACTTT

v_gene: TRBV7-9
j_gene: TRBJ2-5
abundance: NA
d_gene: TRBD2
CDR3aa: CASSSPGLAGGQETQYF
CDR3nt: TGTGCCAGCAGCTCACCAGGACTAGCGGGGGGCCAAGAGACCCAGTACTTC